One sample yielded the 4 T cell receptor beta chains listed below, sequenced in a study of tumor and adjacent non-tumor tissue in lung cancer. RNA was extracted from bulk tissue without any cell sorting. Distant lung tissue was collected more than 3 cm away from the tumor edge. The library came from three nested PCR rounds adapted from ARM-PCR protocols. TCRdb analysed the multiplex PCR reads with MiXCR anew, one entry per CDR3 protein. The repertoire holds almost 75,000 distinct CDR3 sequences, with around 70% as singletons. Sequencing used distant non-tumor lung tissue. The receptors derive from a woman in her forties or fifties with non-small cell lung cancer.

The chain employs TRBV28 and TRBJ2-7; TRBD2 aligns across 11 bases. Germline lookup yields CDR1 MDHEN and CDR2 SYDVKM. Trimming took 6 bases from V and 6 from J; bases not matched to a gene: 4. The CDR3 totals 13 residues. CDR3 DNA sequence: TGTGCCAGCAGACTAGCGGGAGTAGTCGAGCAGTACTTC. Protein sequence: CASRLAGVVEQYF.

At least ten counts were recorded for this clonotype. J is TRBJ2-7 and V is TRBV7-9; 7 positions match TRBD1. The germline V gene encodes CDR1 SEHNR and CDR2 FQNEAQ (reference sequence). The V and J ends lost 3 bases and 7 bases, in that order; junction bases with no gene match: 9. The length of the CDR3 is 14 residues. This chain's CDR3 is CASSFGRGFDEQYF. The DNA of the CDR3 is TGTGCCAGCAGCTTTGGCAGGGGGTTTGATGAGCAGTACTTC.

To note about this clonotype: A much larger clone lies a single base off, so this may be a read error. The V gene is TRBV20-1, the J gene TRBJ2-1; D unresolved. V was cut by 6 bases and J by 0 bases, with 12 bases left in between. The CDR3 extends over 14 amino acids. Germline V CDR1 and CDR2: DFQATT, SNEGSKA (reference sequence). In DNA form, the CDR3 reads TGCAGTGCCGTAGTAGTGGCCTCCTACAATGAGCAGTTCTTC. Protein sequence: CSAVVVASYNEQFF.

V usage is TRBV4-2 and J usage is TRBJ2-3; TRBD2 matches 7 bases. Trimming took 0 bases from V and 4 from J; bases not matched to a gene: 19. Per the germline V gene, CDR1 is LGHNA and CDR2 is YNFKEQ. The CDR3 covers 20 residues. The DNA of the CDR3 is TGTGCCAGCAGCCAAGACGTGATCATTAGAGGGAGGGCCGACGCAGATACGCAGTATTTT. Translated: CASSQDVIIRGRADADTQYF.